The 32 T cell receptor beta chains below all came from one sample that was sequenced in a study of blood T cell repertoires in COVID-19. Sequenced by immunoSEQ multiplex PCR; TCRdb stores in-frame clones only, minus some. The sample carries roughly 200,000 clones, 70% to 90% recorded once. The source material was PBMCs or T cells enriched from blood (not recorded which). All receptors derive from a young woman who had been exposed to COVID-19.

This sequence joins TRBV5-1 and TRBJ2-7; no firm D call. V lost 0 bases and J 3 bases, leaving 10 bases between the germline ends. In germline, CDR1 is SGHRS, CDR2 YFSETQ. This CDR3 region has 14 residues. The CDR3 loop is CASSLGPGSYEQYF. CDR3 DNA: TGCGCCAGCAGCTTGGGGCCAGGAAGCTACGAGCAGTACTTC.

The gene calls are TRBV18 and TRBJ1-6; 7 bases agree with TRBD1. V lost 4 bases and J lost 9; bases outside the gene matches: 12. Germline V lookup: CDR1 KGHSH, CDR2 LQKENI. The CDR3 sequence is 16 residues long. In DNA, the CDR3 is TGTGCCAGCTCACGGGGCGAGGGGGCGCAAGGTTCACCCCTCCACTTT. This encodes CASSRGEGAQGSPLHF.

The chain uses TRBV3-1 (or the pseudogene TRBV3-2) and TRBJ1-1; 8 bases are shared with TRBD1. Germline assignment: CDR1 LGHDT and CDR2 YNNKEL (reference sequence). The CDR3 is 13 residues long. Losses at the gene ends were 1 base for V and 12 bases for J; bases not matched to a gene: 7. The CDR3 is CASSQGTGRLTFF. The CDR3 DNA sequence: TGTGCCAGCAGCCAAGGGACAGGGAGATTGACTTTCTTT.

This clone has a single count. The chain has TRBV10-3 and TRBJ2-7; D remains ambiguous. The V end lost 0 bases, the J end lost 12 bases, and 15 bases lay between the germline ends. This CDR3 is 13 amino acids long. Germline lookup yields CDR1 ENHRY and CDR2 SYGVKD. This CDR3 is CAISESEVVAGYF. CDR3 DNA: TGTGCCATCAGTGAGTCCGAGGTGGTGGCTGGGTACTTC.

This rearrangement joins TRBV27 to TRBJ1-1, with a possible D match to TRBD1 (5 bases). V lost 5 bases to trimming and J lost 5 bases, with 18 bases between them. The CDR3 covers 15 residues. Germline CDR1 reads MNHEY; CDR2 reads SMNVEV (reference sequence). The CDR3 DNA follows: TGTGCCAGCAGTCAAAGTGGGGGGGTAGGGACTGAAGCTTTCTTT. Protein product: CASSQSGGVGTEAFF.

The chain recombines TRBV5-1 with TRBJ1-6; 8 bases are shared with TRBD1. CDR3 length: 15 residues. V trimming: 5 bases; J trimming: 7 bases; junction bases outside the gene matches: 8. Germline CDR1 reads SGHRS; CDR2 reads YFSETQ. This CDR3 reads CASRSGQARNSPLHF. CDR3 bases: TGCGCCAGCAGGTCGGGACAGGCCCGGAATTCACCCCTCCACTTT.

The gene calls are TRBV19 and TRBJ1-5; 7 bases agree with TRBD1. From germline, CDR1 is LNHDA and CDR2 SQIVND (reference sequence). The CDR3 totals 15 residues. V shed 10 bases, J shed 5 bases, and the junction held 14 bases outside the gene matches. The CDR3: CATQAQGTAYQPQHF. Written as DNA, the CDR3 is TGTGCCACCCAGGCCCAAGGGACAGCCTATCAGCCCCAGCATTTT. Full variable domain (remainder filled in from reference TRBV19 and TRBJ1-5): DGGITQSPKYLFRKEGQNVTLSCEQNLNHDAMYWYRQDPGQGLRLIYYSQIVNDFQKGDIAEGYSVSREKKESFPLTVTSAQKNPTAFYLCATQAQGTAYQPQHFGDGTRLSIL.

This chain uses TRBV11-2 with TRBJ1-4; TRBD1 matches 9 bases. CDR3 length: 15 amino acids. The V gene's germline CDR1 is SGHAT and CDR2 FQNNGV. The V segment lost 5 bases and the J segment 5 bases; nucleotides outside the gene matches: 6. The CDR3 bases are TGTGCCAGCAGCCCGAGGGACAGGGTGAATGAAAAACTGTTTTTT. This sequence encodes CASSPRDRVNEKLFF.

The chain is built from TRBV19 and TRBJ1-1; 9 bases match TRBD1. The CDR3 sequence is 15 residues long. The germline gives CDR1 LNHDA, CDR2 SQIVND (reference sequence). J was trimmed by 6 bases and V by 3 bases; bases with no gene match: 8. CDR3 nucleotides: TGTGCCAGTAGTATGGCCCGTGACAGGGGGTCTGAAGCTTTCTTT. Residues: CASSMARDRGSEAFF.

CDR3 amino acids: CASSLPQGGSSPLHF. The CDR3 DNA reads TGCGCCAGCAGCTTGCCACAGGGGGGAAGCTCACCCCTCCACTTT. V and J are TRBV5-1 and TRBJ1-6; 8 bases fit TRBD1. The V gene's germline CDR1 is SGHRS and CDR2 YFSETQ. V shed 1 base and J 10 bases; nucleotides not matched to a gene: 7. The CDR3 extends over 15 amino acids.

The chain couples TRBV2 to TRBJ1-6; 7 bases line up with TRBD1. The CDR3 is 14 residues long. Germline V lookup: CDR1 SNHLY, CDR2 FYNNEI. The ends lost 4 bases at V and 8 bases at J; junction bases unmatched: 5. In nucleotides, the CDR3 is TGTGCCAGCAGTGTTGAGACAGGGTATTCACCCCTCCACTTT. Translation gives CASSVETGYSPLHF.

The chain recombines TRBV5-6 with TRBJ2-5, with 8 positions matching TRBD1. Per germline, CDR1 SGHDT and CDR2 YYEEEE. V shed 4 bases and J 5 bases; nucleotides not matched to a gene: 10. This CDR3 region has 15 residues. CDR3 DNA: TGTGCCAGCAGCGACAGGGGAGAGGGTAGGGAGACCCAGTACTTC. It specifies CASSDRGEGRETQYF.

The V call is TRBV18, the J call TRBJ2-5, with TRBD1 matching 9 bases. Germline trimming cut 0 bases from V and 7 bases from J; bases unmatched to any gene: 12. There are 17 residues in the CDR3. Germline assignment: CDR1 KGHSH and CDR2 LQKENI. The CDR3 DNA reads as TGTGCCAGCTCACCACCTGGATGGGACAGGGTGCTTGTGACCCAGTACTTC. It is translated as CASSPPGWDRVLVTQYF.

This CDR3 reads CATSDLRREAGELFF. The CDR3 DNA follows: TGTGCCACCAGTGATTTAAGGCGGGAAGCCGGGGAGCTGTTTTTT. The chain recombines TRBV24-1 with TRBJ2-2; tentative D call: TRBD2 (6 bases). The CDR3 has 15 amino acids. Germline V lookup: CDR1 KGHDR, CDR2 SFDVKD. Trimming pared 1 base from V and 6 bases from J, leaving 11 bases between.

This chain joins TRBV30 and TRBJ1-4; D is unresolved. V was trimmed by 5 bases and J by 2 bases, leaving 9 bases between them. Germline loops: CDR1 GTSNPN, CDR2 SVGIG (reference sequence). The CDR3 is made up of 13 amino acids. The CDR3 nucleotides read TGTGCCTGGGCGGCGGGGACTAATGAAAAACTGTTTTTT. This encodes CAWAAGTNEKLFF.

The CDR3 DNA sequence: TGTGCCGGGGGGGTAGGGCCCCAGCATTTT. Translation gives CAGGVGPQHF. This chain connects TRBV19 to TRBJ1-5; D perhaps matches TRBD1 (5 bases). V lost 11 bases, J lost 9 bases, and 11 bases lay in between. Germline V CDR1 and CDR2: LNHDA, SQIVND (reference sequence). This CDR3 has 10 residues.

As DNA, the CDR3 is TGCAGCGGTGCCCAGGGCTATGGTGAAAAACTGTTTTTT. Protein sequence: CSGAQGYGEKLFF. The gene calls are TRBV29-1 and TRBJ1-4, with D perhaps TRBD1 (5 bases). Germline CDR1 reads SQVTM; CDR2 reads ANQGSEA. Trimming left V 7 bases short and J 7 bases short, with 16 bases between. The CDR3 has 13 amino acids.

The CDR3 here is CASSWGQGAYNEQFF. For the CDR3, the DNA is TGTGCCAGCAGCTGGGGACAGGGGGCCTACAATGAGCAGTTCTTC. V is TRBV11-2 and J is TRBJ2-1; 11 bases are shared with TRBD1. This CDR3 comprises 15 residues. V shed 4 bases, J shed 2 bases, and the junction held 1 base outside the gene matches. Germline loops: CDR1 SGHAT, CDR2 FQNNGV.

This clone was seen just once. The chain's CDR3 is CATLEDRGLEGYTF. CDR3 DNA sequence: TGTGCCACCCTTGAAGACAGGGGGCTCGAGGGCTACACCTTC. The chain links TRBV15 to TRBJ1-2, with 10 bases fitting TRBD1. With 8 bases clipped from V and 8 bases from J, the junction kept 11 bases outside the gene matches. Germline CDR1 LNHNV, CDR2 YYDKDF (reference sequence). This CDR3 has 14 residues.

The chain employs TRBV9 and TRBJ2-7; possibly TRBD1 for D (6 bases). The CDR3 is made up of 15 amino acids. Germline CDR1 reads SGDLS; CDR2 reads YYNGEE. The ends were cut back, 4 bases at V and 0 bases at J, with 14 bases in the middle. The CDR3, as DNA: TGTGCCAGCAGCCCTCAGATGGGGGCCTCCTACGAGCAGTACTTC. Its translation is CASSPQMGASYEQYF.

The V call is TRBV6-5, the J call TRBJ1-5; TRBD1 matches 10 bases. In germline, CDR1 is MNHEY, CDR2 SVGAGI. This CDR3 region has 15 residues. The ends lost 6 bases at V and 2 bases at J; junction bases unmatched: 4. The CDR3 nucleotides are TGTGCCAGCAGCCGGGACAGGGGACGCAATCAGCCCCAGCATTTT. Translating it yields CASSRDRGRNQPQHF.

V gene TRBV18 combines with J gene TRBJ1-3; perhaps TRBD1 as D (5 bases). CDR1 and CDR2 (germline): KGHSH, LQKENI. V lost 1 base to trimming and J lost 0 bases, with 13 bases between them. The CDR3 spans 17 residues. The CDR3 spells CASSPQNRPPSGNTIYF. CDR3 DNA sequence: TGTGCCAGCTCACCACAGAACAGGCCTCCCTCTGGAAACACCATATATTTT.

This chain connects TRBV12-5 to TRBJ1-3, with D possibly matching TRBD1 (6 bases). Germline V gene sequence: CDR1 LGHNT, CDR2 FRNRAP. Trimming took off 1 base at V and 2 bases at J, with 6 bases between the two ends. This CDR3 spans 14 amino acids. The CDR3 protein is CASGLGTAGNTIYF. The CDR3 DNA reads as TGTGCTAGTGGTTTGGGGACAGCTGGAAACACCATATATTTT.

The genes are TRBV30 and TRBJ2-7, with 9 positions matching TRBD1. Germline assignment: CDR1 GTSNPN and CDR2 SVGIG (reference sequence). The CDR3 is made up of 17 amino acids. J lost 9 bases, V lost 2 bases, and 20 bases had no gene match. The CDR3 bases are TGTGCCTGGAGTATTGGAGCGGGCTCGGGACAGGGATATTGGCAGTACTTC. It encodes CAWSIGAGSGQGYWQYF.

The rearrangement joins TRBV9 to TRBJ1-4; TRBD1 agrees at 7 bases. The germline CDR1 and CDR2 sequences are SGDLS and YYNGEE. With V trimmed by 3 bases and J by 8 bases, 10 bases remained unmatched. This CDR3 contains 15 residues. The CDR3 DNA reads as TGTGCCAGCAGCGGACGACAGGGAACAGAGGAAAAACTGTTTTTT. This gives the protein CASSGRQGTEEKLFF.

The rearrangement uses TRBV29-1 and TRBJ2-3; 8 nucleotides agree with TRBD1. This CDR3 has 15 residues. The germline V gene has CDR1 SQVTM and CDR2 ANQGSEA. V gave up 2 bases and J gave up 4 bases; unmatched junction bases: 8. CDR3 bases: TGCAGCGTTGAAAGGGCAGGGGGCTTCTCAGATACGCAGTATTTT. Protein sequence: CSVERAGGFSDTQYF.

The J gene is TRBJ2-7, the V gene TRBV10-3, with TRBD1 matching over 7 bases. V was clipped by 5 bases and J by 1 base; unmatched bases: 8. CDR3 size: 15 residues. The germline gives CDR1 ENHRY, CDR2 SYGVKD. The CDR3 bases are TGTGCCATCAGTTCAGGGGGTGGGAGTTCCTACGAGCAGTACTTC. Translation gives CAISSGGGSSYEQYF.

V usage is TRBV3-1 (or the pseudogene TRBV3-2) and J usage is TRBJ1-2, with TRBD1 as a possible D gene (6 bases). Trimming shortened V by 1 base and J by 8 bases, and 20 bases separated the two germline ends. Germline CDR1 LGHDT, CDR2 YNNKEL (reference sequence). This CDR3 has 16 residues. The chain's CDR3 is CASSQGGAGQTWGYTF. DNA of the CDR3: TGTGCCAGCAGCCAAGGAGGAGCCGGACAGACTTGGGGCTACACCTTC.

The chain is built from TRBV27 and TRBJ2-7; unclear D gene. Trimming left V 0 bases short and J 3 bases short, with 9 bases between. Germline lookup yields CDR1 MNHEY and CDR2 SMNVEV (reference sequence). The CDR3 runs to 14 residues. This CDR3 reads CASSLSPAYYEQYF. The CDR3 DNA follows: TGTGCCAGCAGTTTATCCCCAGCGTACTACGAGCAGTACTTC.

This chain joins TRBV20-1 and TRBJ1-1; possible D gene TRBD1, 5 bases. Trimming pared 3 bases from V and 0 bases from J, leaving 11 bases between. Germline V gene data show CDR1 as DFQATT and CDR2 as SNEGSKA (reference sequence). CDR3 length equals 14 residues. This chain's CDR3 is CSASSQGMNTEAFF. The CDR3 DNA reads TGCAGTGCTAGTTCTCAGGGTATGAACACTGAAGCTTTCTTT.

This rearrangement joins TRBV27 to TRBJ1-5; maybe TRBD1 (6 bases). Germline CDR1 and CDR2: MNHEY and SMNVEV (reference sequence). The CDR3 is 15 amino acids. V lost 6 bases to trimming and J lost 4 bases, with 16 bases between them. The CDR3 spells CASRSGQHLNQPQHF. CDR3 DNA sequence: TGTGCCAGCAGGAGTGGACAGCACCTTAATCAGCCCCAGCATTTT.

The V call is TRBV3-1 (or the pseudogene TRBV3-2), the J call TRBJ1-2; D uncertain. V lost 4 bases to trimming and J lost 2 bases, with 8 bases between them. Germline lookup yields CDR1 LGHDT and CDR2 YNNKEL (reference sequence). The length of the CDR3 is 13 residues. CDR3 amino acids: CASSPGGNYGYTF. The CDR3 DNA follows: TGTGCCAGCAGCCCGGGTGGAAACTATGGCTACACCTTC.